Following are 3 T cell receptor beta chains from one sample sequenced in a study of cytomegalovirus exposure and HLA in healthy donors. Sequenced by immunoSEQ multiplex PCR; TCRdb stores in-frame clones only, minus some. The sample carries 100,000 to 150,000 clones, around 90% recorded once. The specimen sequenced was PBMCs. These receptors were taken from a woman between 18 and 29 years old in good health and CMV-seronegative.

This chain connects TRBV5-1 to TRBJ2-1; 9 bases align to TRBD2. Germline V gene lookup returns CDR1 SGHRS and CDR2 YFSETQ. CDR3 length equals 16 residues. V lost 6 bases, J lost 5 bases, and 12 bases stayed unmatched. Here the CDR3 reads CASTDGGRAVDNEQFF. DNA of the CDR3: TGCGCCAGCACTGATGGCGGGAGGGCCGTTGACAATGAGCAGTTCTTC. Full variable domain (rest looked up from reference TRBV5-1 and TRBJ2-1): KAGVTQTPRYLIKTRGQQVTLSCSPISGHRSVSWYQQTPGQGLQFLFEYFSETQRNKGNFPGRFSGRQFSNSRSEMNVSTLELGDSALYLCASTDGGRAVDNEQFFGPGTRLTVL.

V usage is TRBV7-2 and J usage is TRBJ2-3; TRBD2 matches at 8 bases. V was pared by 8 bases and J by 4 bases, with 8 bases of the junction left unmatched. Germline values: CDR1 SGHTA, CDR2 FQGNSA. This CDR3 spans 14 amino acids. The CDR3 sequence: CASHWGREADTQYF. In DNA form, the CDR3 reads TGTGCCAGCCATTGGGGGCGGGAGGCAGATACGCAGTATTTT.

This clone occurred once. The chain has TRBV7-6 and TRBJ2-2, with 7 bases fitting TRBD2. Germline lookup yields CDR1 SGHVS and CDR2 FNYEAQ. The CDR3 contains 17 residues. V trimming: 0 bases; J trimming: 6 bases; junction bases outside the gene matches: 10. The CDR3 DNA follows: TGTGCCAGCAGCTTAGCGTTTAAGGGCGGGAGACCCGGGGAGCTGTTTTTT. Protein product: CASSLAFKGGRPGELFF. The entire variable domain, with the rest obtained from reference TRBV7-6 and TRBJ2-2, is as follows: GAGVSQSPRYKVTKRGQDVALRCDPISGHVSLYWYRQALGQGPEFLTYFNYEAQQDKSGLPNDRFSAERPEGSISTLTIQRTEQRDSAMYRCASSLAFKGGRPGELFFGEGSRLTVL.